Each of the 12 T cell receptor beta chains below was sequenced from the same sample in a study of T cell changes during pregnancy in multiple sclerosis. Sequencing was performed with immunoSEQ multiplex PCR; in TCRdb, only in-frame clones are kept and a portion is missing. The sample carries approximately 79,000 clones, more than 90% recorded once. Sequences were derived from CD4+ T cells from peripheral blood mononuclear cells, sampled before pregnancy. These receptors came from a female donor with multiple sclerosis, enrolled in a pregnancy study.

The V and J genes are TRBV2 and TRBJ1-6; 7 bases line up with TRBD1. V trimming: 8 bases; J trimming: 9 bases; junction bases outside the gene matches: 7. The CDR3 spans 13 residues. Per germline, CDR1 SNHLY and CDR2 FYNNEI. The CDR3 DNA reads TGTGCCAGCCACAGGGGAACTGGTTCACCCCTCCACTTT. Translating it yields CASHRGTGSPLHF.

The rearrangement joins TRBV6-5 to TRBJ2-5; D not certain. Per the germline V gene, CDR1 is MNHEY and CDR2 is SVGAGI. The CDR3 runs to 14 residues. Deletions cut 2 bases from V and 5 bases from J, with 12 bases between. This chain's CDR3 is CASSYAVSLETQYF. CDR3 nucleotides: TGTGCCAGCAGTTACGCAGTTAGCTTGGAGACCCAGTACTTC.

The rearrangement joins TRBV6-6 to TRBJ2-5; D remains ambiguous. This CDR3 has 12 residues. The germline V and J ends were trimmed by 0 bases and 4 bases, with 3 bases remaining between them. Looked up from germline, CDR1 is MNHNY and CDR2 is SVGAGI (reference sequence). CDR3 sequence reads: CASSYSRETQYF. The CDR3 DNA reads as TGTGCCAGCAGTTACTCGAGAGAGACCCAGTACTTC.

The V call is TRBV18, the J call TRBJ2-1; TRBD1 matches 9 bases. After removal of 3 bases from V and 5 bases from J, the junction contained 11 bases not matched to a gene. Germline V gene data show CDR1 as KGHSH and CDR2 as LQKENI. This CDR3 is 17 amino acids long. The CDR3 reads CASSPSSSGQGNNEQFF. DNA of the CDR3: TGTGCCAGCTCACCCTCCAGTTCGGGACAGGGTAACAATGAGCAGTTCTTC. The full variable domain, completed using reference TRBV18 and TRBJ2-1, is NAGVMQNPRHLVRRRGQEARLRCSPMKGHSHVYWYRQLPEEGLKFMVYLQKENIIDESGMPKERFSAEFPKEGPSILRIQQVVRGDSAAYFCASSPSSSGQGNNEQFFGPGTRLTVL.

The chain couples TRBV5-1 to TRBJ1-4; the D gene is possibly TRBD1 (6 bases). Germline CDR1 SGHRS, CDR2 YFSETQ. The length of the CDR3 is 14 residues. With 2 bases removed from V and 4 bases from J, the gap between germline ends came to 9 bases. The CDR3 loop is CASSLQGLNEKLFF. In DNA form, the CDR3 reads TGCGCCAGCAGCTTACAGGGTCTTAATGAAAAACTGTTTTTT.

V usage is TRBV9 and J usage is TRBJ2-5; the match to TRBD2 covers 7 bases. V lost 0 bases to trimming and J lost 5 bases; unmatched junction nucleotides: 13. Germline CDR1 is SGDLS and CDR2 is YYNGEE. The CDR3 contains 17 residues. CDR3 protein: CASSVDPGGLTRETQYF. The CDR3 coding sequence is TGTGCCAGCAGCGTAGATCCGGGGGGATTAACTAGGGAGACCCAGTACTTC.

This clone was observed a handful of times. The rearrangement links TRBV6-1 to TRBJ2-2, with D maybe TRBD1 (5 bases). The CDR3 has 13 residues. CDR1 is MNHNS, CDR2 SASEGT, per germline. Written as DNA, the CDR3 is TGTGCATCGTACAGGCCCGGGACCGGGGAGCTGTTTTTT. This encodes CASYRPGTGELFF.

This clone has more than one count but fewer than ten. V and J are TRBV19 and TRBJ1-5; 8 bases fit TRBD1. There are 14 residues in the CDR3. With 2 bases clipped from V and 12 bases from J, the junction kept 9 bases outside the gene matches. Germline CDR1 reads LNHDA; CDR2 reads SQIVND (reference sequence). The CDR3 coding sequence is TGTGCCAGTAGTATAACAGGGGGTCCCCCCCACCAGCATTTT. It specifies CASSITGGPPHQHF.

This clone was found a few times. V gene TRBV30 combines with J gene TRBJ1-2; TRBD1 is a possible D gene (5 bases). Germline CDR1 reads GTSNPN; CDR2 reads SVGIG (reference sequence). V dropped 4 bases and J dropped 2 bases, with 11 bases sitting between them. The CDR3 spans 13 residues. The CDR3 reads CAWTGISNYGYTF. CDR3 DNA: TGTGCCTGGACAGGGATATCAAACTATGGCTACACCTTC.

V usage is TRBV11-2 and J usage is TRBJ2-3; maybe TRBD2 (5 bases). The V end was cut by 1 base, the J end by 6 bases, with 14 bases between. Germline CDR1 is SGHAT and CDR2 is FQNNGV. This CDR3 spans 15 amino acids. CDR3 DNA: TGTGCCAGCAGCTTAGGACTATTTTCACCGGATACGCAGTATTTT. This sequence encodes CASSLGLFSPDTQYF.

This clone was seen just once. V and J are TRBV5-4 and TRBJ2-7; 7 nucleotides align to TRBD1. Unmatched junction bases numbered 4, after V lost 2 bases and J lost 5 bases. Germline-derived CDR1 and CDR2 are SGHNT and YYREEE (reference sequence). The CDR3 is 13 residues long. The CDR3 spells CASSLQGTDEQYF. The CDR3 DNA follows: TGTGCCAGCAGCTTACAGGGGACGGACGAGCAGTACTTC. Filled out from reference TRBV5-4 and TRBJ2-7, the complete variable domain reads ETGVTQSPTHLIKTRGQQVTLRCSSQSGHNTVSWYQQALGQGPQFIFQYYREEENGRGNFPPRFSGLQFPNYSSELNVNALELDDSALYLCASSLQGTDEQYFGPGTRLTVT.

This clone has a single count. The chain links TRBV11-2 to TRBJ2-1; TRBD2 agrees at 13 bases. CDR1 is SGHAT, CDR2 FQNNGV, per germline. The CDR3 is 18 residues long. The V gene end was trimmed by 5 bases and the J gene end by 9 bases; junction bases not matched to a gene: 16. CDR3 DNA sequence: TGTGCCAGCAGCCGGACAGAGACTGGACTAGCGGGAGTCACTGAGCAGTTCTTC. Encoded protein: CASSRTETGLAGVTEQFF.